These 14 T cell receptor beta chains were all obtained from the same sample, sequenced in a study of pediatric ulcerative colitis. The method was immunoSEQ multiplex PCR; TCRdb's version includes in-frame clones alone and lacks a portion of them. This sample carries around 64,000 clones, more than 60% of them seen once, and the ten largest clones take around 5.3%. Sequenced: blood. These receptors originate from a boy aged 10-17 years with moderate ulcerative colitis.

The chain links TRBV7-2 to TRBJ2-7; 8 positions match TRBD1. With V trimmed by 5 bases and J by 2 bases, 5 bases remained unmatched. Germline CDR1 SGHTA, CDR2 FQGNSA. The CDR3 sequence is 14 residues long. The CDR3 nucleotides are TGTGCCAGCAGCCCGACAGGGGTCCCCTACGAGCAGTACTTC. The encoded protein is CASSPTGVPYEQYF.

This clone appeared a few times. The chain's CDR3 is CASSLDDTGELFF. In DNA form, the CDR3 reads TGCGCCAGCAGCTTGGACGACACCGGGGAGCTGTTTTTT. The chain links TRBV5-1 to TRBJ2-2; D remains unclear. This CDR3 is 13 amino acids long. Germline CDR1 SGHRS, CDR2 YFSETQ. V was trimmed by 0 bases and J by 3 bases, leaving 3 bases between them.

This rearrangement joins TRBV2 to TRBJ2-1; D unclear. The length of the CDR3 is 13 residues. V lost 10 bases, J lost 3 bases, and 13 bases lay in between. CDR1 and CDR2 from the germline V gene are SNHLY and FYNNEI. The CDR3 region has the DNA TGTGCCACGCGCAGCGATTACTACAATGAGCAGTTCTTC. It translates to CATRSDYYNEQFF.

The gene calls are TRBV9 and TRBJ2-7; D remains unclear. This CDR3 contains 14 residues. Trimming pared 0 bases from V and 3 bases from J, leaving 10 bases between. From germline, CDR1 is SGDLS and CDR2 YYNGEE. CDR3: CASSVGAGDYEQYF. The CDR3 nucleotides read TGTGCCAGCAGCGTAGGTGCAGGTGACTACGAGCAGTACTTC.

The CDR3 bases are TGTGCCAGCAGCTTAGGCGGGGGTCGCACAGATACGCAGTATTTT. Amino acid sequence: CASSLGGGRTDTQYF. The genes are TRBV13 and TRBJ2-3; D perhaps matches TRBD2 (6 bases). The CDR3 runs 15 residues. V was trimmed by 0 bases and J by 1 base, leaving 8 bases between them. From germline, CDR1 is PRHDT and CDR2 FYEKMQ (reference sequence).

The DNA of the CDR3 is TGTGCCAGCAGAGAACGGGGAGCTTTCTTT. It specifies CASRERGAFF. The chain joins TRBV6-5 to TRBJ1-1; D is uncertain. This CDR3 is 10 amino acids long. V gave up 6 bases and J gave up 10 bases, with 9 bases separating them. Germline V gene data show CDR1 as MNHEY and CDR2 as SVGAGI.

The chain joins TRBV5-1 to TRBJ1-1, with TRBD1 as a possible D gene (6 bases). Germline V gene sequence: CDR1 SGHRS, CDR2 YFSETQ. This CDR3 spans 14 amino acids. The V end lost 0 bases, the J end lost 5 bases, and 11 bases lay between the germline ends. The chain's CDR3 is CASSLALQGTEAFF. For the CDR3, the DNA is TGCGCCAGCAGCTTGGCCCTCCAGGGGACTGAAGCTTTCTTT.

The chain carries TRBV14 and TRBJ2-7, with D possibly being TRBD2 (5 bases). Trimming took 1 base from V and 5 from J, leaving 15 bases between them. The CDR3 loop spans 15 amino acids. Per the germline V gene, CDR1 is SGHDN and CDR2 is FVKESK. The CDR3 DNA reads as TGTGCCAGCAGCCAAGGCGTTTTAGCGCACGACGAGCAGTACTTC. Its translation is CASSQGVLAHDEQYF. Full variable domain (missing parts from reference TRBV14 and TRBJ2-7): EAGVTQFPSHSVIEKGQTVTLRCDPISGHDNLYWYRRVMGKEIKFLLHFVKESKQDESGMPNNRFLAERTGGTYSTLKVQPAELEDSGVYFCASSQGVLAHDEQYFGPGTRLTVT.

The chain carries TRBV2 and TRBJ1-5; no clear D. The V gene's germline CDR1 is SNHLY and CDR2 FYNNEI. CDR3 length: 18 amino acids. The ends were cut back, 6 bases at V and 2 bases at J, with 23 bases in the middle. This CDR3 reads CASREGRGKVGGNQPQHF. The CDR3 region has the DNA TGTGCCAGCAGAGAGGGCAGAGGGAAAGTGGGTGGCAATCAGCCCCAGCATTTT.

The chain joins TRBV25-1 to TRBJ2-5; no clear D. The J call may be faulty, since TRBJ2-7 better matches the DNA end. In germline, CDR1 is MGHDK, CDR2 SYGVNS. This CDR3 spans 13 amino acids. The CDR3 sequence is CASSDPQYVEQYF. DNA for the CDR3: TGTGCCAGCAGTGACCCTCAGTACGTCGAGCAGTACTTC.

There are a few counts of this clone. The V and J genes are TRBV10-1 and TRBJ2-1; D assignment may be TRBD1 or TRBD2 (6 bases each). V shed 0 bases and J shed 7 bases, with 16 bases lying between them. This CDR3 is built from 16 residues. Germline CDR1 is WNHNN and CDR2 is SYGVQD (reference sequence). The chain's CDR3 is CASSESWGALGNEQFF. CDR3 bases: TGCGCCAGCAGTGAGTCATGGGGGGCGCTGGGAAATGAGCAGTTCTTC.

The rearrangement uses TRBV5-6 and TRBJ2-7; D is tentatively TRBD1 or TRBD2 (5 bases each). The CDR3 covers 15 residues. From germline, CDR1 is SGHDT and CDR2 YYEEEE. The V gene lost 4 bases and the J gene lost 3 bases, with 17 bases spanning the gap. The CDR3 spells CASSDPRDEGYEQYF. Here the CDR3 DNA reads TGTGCCAGCAGCGACCCCCGGGACGAGGGCTACGAGCAGTACTTC.

This clone appeared a few times. The chain uses TRBV28 and TRBJ1-1; TRBD1 might be the D (5 bases). Trimming pared 5 bases from V and 0 bases from J, leaving 13 bases between. This CDR3 comprises 15 residues. Germline loops: CDR1 MDHEN, CDR2 SYDVKM. Written as DNA, the CDR3 is TGTGCCAGCAGTCCTGGGGGAGGCGTGAACACTGAAGCTTTCTTT. Translating it yields CASSPGGGVNTEAFF.

The V gene is TRBV29-1, the J gene TRBJ2-1; maybe TRBD1 (6 bases). V lost 7 bases and J lost 10, with 20 bases in between. The CDR3 consists of 13 residues. Germline lookup yields CDR1 SQVTM and CDR2 ANQGSEA. The CDR3 DNA is TGCAGCGGAACCTTTAGGACAGACGCCGAGCAGTTCTTC. It specifies CSGTFRTDAEQFF.